These 25 T cell receptor beta chains originate from one sample sequenced in a study of long-term antiretroviral therapy in people with HIV. An immunoSEQ assay, version v3.0, was performed at survey level. Profiling relied on immunoSEQ multiplex PCR, and the TCRdb table lists in-frame clones only, not all of them. The sample yields 15,000 to 20,000 clones, around 85% seen once. The input for sequencing was unsorted PBMCs, taken 0.9 years after starting antiretroviral therapy. These receptor sequences come from a man younger than 35 with HIV.

This chain links TRBV28 with TRBJ2-7; D is perhaps TRBD2 (6 bases). The CDR3 is 18 residues long. V was pared by 3 bases and J by 3 bases, with 24 bases between. Germline V CDR1 and CDR2: MDHEN, SYDVKM. CDR3 bases: TGTGCCAGCAGTTTGTCTAGTTTTCATAGCGGACTCCACTACGAGCAGTACTTC. Protein sequence: CASSLSSFHSGLHYEQYF.

DNA for the CDR3: TGTGCCAGCAGCTTCGGGCTAGCGGGGGGCCCCAGCACAGATACGCAGTATTTT. This sequence encodes CASSFGLAGGPSTDTQYF. This chain links TRBV11-3 with TRBJ2-3; 11 nucleotides agree with TRBD2. This CDR3 spans 18 amino acids. CDR1 SGHNT and CDR2 YENEEA come from the germline V gene. J gave up 0 bases and V 3 bases, and 8 bases lay outside the gene matches.

The CDR3 protein is CASSLALGTTNEKLFF. The CDR3, as DNA: TGTGCCAGCAGCTTGGCCCTAGGGACTACTAATGAAAAACTGTTTTTT. J is TRBJ1-4 and V is TRBV5-6, with D possibly being TRBD1 (5 bases). The CDR3 covers 16 residues. Trimming removed 0 bases from V and 2 bases from J, with 11 bases in between. Per germline, CDR1 SGHDT and CDR2 YYEEEE. Looking up the rest from reference TRBV5-6 and TRBJ1-4 gives the full variable domain: DAGVTQSPTHLIKTRGQQVTLRCSPKSGHDTVSWYQQALGQGPQFIFQYYEEEERQRGNFPDRFSGHQFPNYSSELNVNALLLGDSALYLCASSLALGTTNEKLFFGSGTQLSVL.

The V call is TRBV10-1, the J call TRBJ1-4; D gene ambiguous. The V end lost 3 bases, the J end lost 0 bases, and 8 bases lay between the germline ends. The CDR3 is 15 amino acids. Germline lookup yields CDR1 WNHNN and CDR2 SYGVQD (reference sequence). The DNA for the CDR3 is TGCGCCAGCAGTGATACGGCTTCAACTAATGAAAAACTGTTTTTT. This sequence encodes CASSDTASTNEKLFF.

V usage is TRBV5-1 and J usage is TRBJ1-6; D not certain. Trimming pared 0 bases from V and 10 bases from J, leaving 14 bases between. The CDR3 consists of 15 residues. CDR1 is SGHRS, CDR2 YFSETQ, per germline. The CDR3 loop reads CASSLAPRAGSPLHF. The DNA of the CDR3 is TGCGCCAGCAGCTTGGCCCCACGGGCTGGCTCACCCCTCCACTTT.

As DNA, the CDR3 is TGTGCCAGTACAGGGCTACACACCGGGGAGCTGTTTTTT. This sequence encodes CASTGLHTGELFF. The genes are TRBV2 and TRBJ2-2, with a tentative D call TRBD1 (6 bases). Trimming took 9 bases from V and 3 from J, leaving 11 bases between them. This CDR3 is 13 amino acids long. Germline lookup yields CDR1 SNHLY and CDR2 FYNNEI.

The sample holds a few counts of this clone. This sequence joins TRBV5-1 and TRBJ2-7; 13 bases map to TRBD2. The CDR3 extends over 15 amino acids. The V segment lost 4 bases and the J segment 3 bases; nucleotides outside the gene matches: 4. The germline V gene encodes CDR1 SGHRS and CDR2 YFSETQ. CDR3 region: CASSPGTSGDYEQYF. CDR3 nucleotide sequence: TGCGCCAGCAGCCCAGGGACTAGCGGGGACTACGAGCAGTACTTC.

The sample holds one count of this clone. V and J are TRBV6-5 and TRBJ2-2; no clear D gene. This CDR3 has 15 residues. From germline, CDR1 is MNHEY and CDR2 SVGAGI. Trimming pared 4 bases from V and 6 bases from J, leaving 15 bases between. The CDR3 is CASSLSLVGAGELFF. Written as DNA, the CDR3 is TGTGCCAGCAGTTTGTCCCTGGTTGGGGCCGGGGAGCTGTTTTTT.

This clone was seen only a few times. The V and J genes are TRBV10-3 and TRBJ1-2; the match to TRBD1 covers 7 bases. The CDR3 length is 16 residues. The ends lost 5 bases at V and 8 bases at J; junction bases unmatched: 17. Germline CDR1 and CDR2: ENHRY and SYGVKD. CDR3 sequence: CAISSPGQTFNGGYTF. The CDR3 DNA sequence: TGTGCCATCAGTTCGCCGGGACAGACGTTCAATGGCGGCTACACCTTC.

The genes are TRBV7-2 and TRBJ1-1; the D gene is possibly TRBD1 (6 bases). Trimming pared 6 bases from V and 5 bases from J, leaving 16 bases between. The CDR3 runs 14 residues. Germline V gene lookup returns CDR1 SGHTA and CDR2 FQGNSA. DNA for the CDR3: TGTGCCAGCAGACAGAGGGGGGAAGGTACTGAAGCTTTCTTT. Its translation: CASRQRGEGTEAFF.

This clone was picked up one time. The chain has TRBV21-1 and TRBJ2-4; the D call TRBD1 from the table was never checked on the DNA. TRBV21-1 is classified as a pseudogene. CDR3 size: 20 residues. CDR3 sequence: CASSKGGQGALQGVRNIQYF. The CDR3 DNA follows: TGTGCCAGCAGCAAAGGCGGGCAGGGGGCCCTCCAAGGGGTAAGGAACATTCAGTACTTC.

This clone was recorded a few times. J is TRBJ2-6 and V is TRBV6-1; no definite D call. The CDR3 length is 15 residues. Trimming took off 0 bases at V and 0 bases at J, with 3 bases between the two ends. Germline values: CDR1 MNHNS, CDR2 SASEGT. CDR3 region: CASSEANSGANVLTF. The DNA of the CDR3 is TGTGCCAGCAGTGAAGCGAACTCTGGGGCCAACGTCCTGACTTTC.

The chain carries TRBV9 and TRBJ2-1; 10 positions agree with TRBD2. The CDR3 runs to 15 residues. After removal of 4 bases from V and 5 bases from J, the junction contained 6 bases not matched to a gene. CDR1 is SGDLS and CDR2 is YYNGEE in the germline V gene. The DNA for the CDR3 is TGTGCCAGCAGCACTTCTAGCGGGGGAGACAATGAGCAGTTCTTC. Its translation is CASSTSSGGDNEQFF. The whole variable domain, filled in from reference TRBV9 and TRBJ2-1, reads DSGVTQTPKHLITATGQRVTLRCSPRSGDLSVYWYQQSLDQGLQFLIQYYNGEERAKGNILERFSAQQFPDLHSELNLSSLELGDSALYFCASSTSSGGDNEQFFGPGTRLTVL.

This chain uses TRBV19 with TRBJ1-1; 8 positions match TRBD1. CDR3 size: 16 residues. Germline trimming cut 7 bases from V and 2 bases from J; bases unmatched to any gene: 12. CDR1 and CDR2 from the germline V gene are LNHDA and SQIVND (reference sequence). The CDR3 spells CASNLNRGDINTEAFF. CDR3 nucleotide sequence: TGTGCCAGTAACCTGAACAGGGGGGACATCAACACTGAAGCTTTCTTT.

The chain carries TRBV7-3 and TRBJ2-3; D not certain. With 1 base removed from V and 5 bases from J, the gap between germline ends came to 7 bases. Germline V gene sequence: CDR1 SGHTA, CDR2 FQGTGA. CDR3 size: 13 residues. The CDR3 loop reads CASSLKWGDTQYF. In DNA, the CDR3 is TGTGCCAGCAGCTTAAAGTGGGGAGATACGCAGTATTTT.

The chain uses TRBV5-8 and TRBJ1-5; D is ambiguous. Trimming cost V 0 bases and J 4 bases, with 14 bases left between them. Germline V CDR1 and CDR2: SGHTS, YDEGEE. The CDR3 is 16 residues long. The CDR3 DNA reads as TGTGCCAGCAGCTTGGTTTCTACTTTGCAGAATCAGCCCCAGCATTTT. It is translated as CASSLVSTLQNQPQHF. The full variable domain, rest sourced from reference TRBV5-8 and TRBJ1-5, is EAGVTQSPTHLIKTRGQQATLRCSPISGHTSVYWYQQALGLGLQFLLWYDEGEERNRGNFPPRFSGRQFPNYSSELNVNALELEDSALYLCASSLVSTLQNQPQHFGDGTRLSIL.

The gene calls are TRBV7-9 and TRBJ2-1; 8 nucleotides match TRBD2. The CDR3 totals 16 residues. Per the germline V gene, CDR1 is SEHNR and CDR2 is FQNEAQ (reference sequence). Unmatched junction bases numbered 14, after V lost 0 bases and J lost 13 bases. CDR3 coding DNA: TGTGCCAGCAGCTTAGCCTTAGCGGGGACCCTAGTGAAACAGTTCTTC. Protein sequence: CASSLALAGTLVKQFF.

This chain connects TRBV27 to TRBJ1-1; D may be TRBD1 (5 bases). Germline V CDR1 and CDR2: MNHEY, SMNVEV (reference sequence). V lost 1 base to trimming and J lost 4 bases, with 7 bases between them. This CDR3 region has 13 residues. In DNA, the CDR3 is TGTGCCAGCAGTTTATTAGGGGCCACTGAAGCTTTCTTT. This translates into CASSLLGATEAFF.

The rearrangement uses TRBV5-1 and TRBJ2-6; 8 nucleotides match TRBD2. Trimming took 1 base from V and 0 from J; bases not matched to a gene: 3. This CDR3 is built from 17 residues. Germline loops: CDR1 SGHRS, CDR2 YFSETQ. This chain's CDR3 is CASSLSLAGSGANVLTF. CDR3 DNA sequence: TGCGCCAGCAGCTTGAGTCTAGCGGGCTCTGGGGCCAACGTCCTGACTTTC.

The V and J genes are TRBV11-2 and TRBJ2-1; no firm D call. V lost 0 bases and J 6 bases, leaving 12 bases between the germline ends. Germline CDR1 reads SGHAT; CDR2 reads FQNNGV. CDR3 length equals 15 residues. The CDR3 loop is CASSLEGQLGNEQFF. CDR3 nucleotides: TGTGCCAGCAGCTTAGAGGGTCAGCTGGGCAATGAGCAGTTCTTC.

V and J are TRBV28 and TRBJ2-7; 7 nucleotides agree with TRBD2. The length of the CDR3 is 12 residues. Germline-derived CDR1 and CDR2 are MDHEN and SYDVKM. The ends lost 8 bases at V and 4 bases at J; junction bases unmatched: 5. DNA for the CDR3: TGTGCCAGCGGCAAGCGGGGTTACGAGCAGTACGTC. It codes for CASGKRGYEQYV.

This sequence joins TRBV7-9 and TRBJ2-7, with D unclear. Germline values: CDR1 SEHNR, CDR2 FQNEAQ (reference sequence). The CDR3 loop spans 13 amino acids. The V end lost 1 base, the J end lost 3 bases, and 7 bases lay between the germline ends. CDR3 in DNA: TGTGCCAGCAGCTTAGAAGCAGACTACGAGCAGTACGTC. Translating gives CASSLEADYEQYV.

The chain employs TRBV7-2 and TRBJ1-2, with a tentative D call TRBD1 (5 bases). CDR3 length: 18 residues. The V end lost 1 base, the J end lost 1 base, and 19 bases lay between the germline ends. CDR1 is SGHTA, CDR2 FQGNSA, per germline. In DNA, the CDR3 is TGTGCCAGCAGCTTAGTTGGAGGGGCCCAAACCTATAACTATGGCTACACCTTC. Translating gives CASSLVGGAQTYNYGYTF.

The gene calls are TRBV28 and TRBJ2-4, with TRBD2 as a possible D gene (6 bases). CDR3 length equals 19 residues. V lost 3 bases and J 0 bases, leaving 21 bases between the germline ends. Germline V lookup: CDR1 MDHEN, CDR2 SYDVKM. CDR3 protein: CASSFSYGGSPLAKNIQYF. The CDR3 DNA follows: TGTGCCAGCAGTTTCTCGTACGGGGGTTCCCCTCTAGCCAAAAACATTCAGTACTTC.

The chain employs TRBV5-1 and TRBJ1-4, with D maybe TRBD1 (6 bases). The CDR3 length is 19 residues. The germline V gene encodes CDR1 SGHRS and CDR2 YFSETQ. The V and J ends lost 0 bases and 4 bases respectively, with 22 bases between them. The CDR3, as DNA: TGCGCCAGCAGCTTGGCCGCCCTGACAGGCCCCTCAATTAATGAAAAACTGTTTTTT. This sequence encodes CASSLAALTGPSINEKLFF. Complete variable domain (other parts from reference TRBV5-1 and TRBJ1-4): KAGVTQTPRYLIKTRGQQVTLSCSPISGHRSVSWYQQTPGQGLQFLFEYFSETQRNKGNFPGRFSGRQFSNSRSEMNVSTLELGDSALYLCASSLAALTGPSINEKLFFGSGTQLSVL.